One sample yielded the 26 T cell receptor beta chains listed below, sequenced in a study of cytomegalovirus exposure and HLA in healthy donors. PCR used 60 Vbeta primers and 13 Jbeta primers. Libraries were prepared by immunoSEQ multiplex PCR; TCRdb keeps only in-frame clonotypes and omits some of them. The sample records about 190,000 clones, roughly 70% being singletons. The sequencing input was PBMCs. The receptor set was obtained from a woman in her 30s in good health and CMV-seronegative.

The chain couples TRBV9 to TRBJ2-7, with D hard to call. The V gene lost 3 bases and the J gene lost 0 bases, with 13 bases spanning the gap. The CDR3 has 15 residues. Germline loops: CDR1 SGDLS, CDR2 YYNGEE. This chain's CDR3 is CASSGRNSFSYEQYF. For the CDR3, the DNA is TGTGCCAGCAGCGGCCGTAACTCCTTCTCCTACGAGCAGTACTTC.

This chain links TRBV11-2 with TRBJ2-5; 13 bases fit TRBD2. V gave up 3 bases and J gave up 4 bases; unmatched junction bases: 5. The CDR3 is 16 residues long. CDR1 is SGHAT, CDR2 FQNNGV, per germline. The CDR3 DNA is TGTGCCAGCAGCTTTACTAGCGGGGGGGCGGGAGAGACCCAGTACTTC. Protein: CASSFTSGGAGETQYF.

This clone was observed a few times. The chain couples TRBV11-2 to TRBJ1-5; TRBD1 aligns across 7 bases. Germline CDR1 reads SGHAT; CDR2 reads FQNNGV. V lost 5 bases to trimming and J lost 0 bases; unmatched junction nucleotides: 4. This CDR3 has 15 residues. The DNA for the CDR3 is TGTGCCAGCAGCCCGGGGACAGATAGCAATCAGCCCCAGCATTTT. Residues: CASSPGTDSNQPQHF.

J is TRBJ1-2 and V is TRBV7-8; D gene unclear. CDR3 size: 13 residues. Germline assignment: CDR1 SGHVS and CDR2 FQNEAQ. Between the trimmed V and J ends, which lost 1 base and 7 bases, there was a span of 10 bases. CDR3 in amino acids: CASSLDGTSGYTF. Written as DNA, the CDR3 is TGTGCCAGCAGCTTAGACGGAACTAGTGGCTACACCTTC.

The chain employs TRBV6-5 and TRBJ1-2; TRBD1 matches at 8 bases. The CDR3 is 13 residues long. Germline V lookup: CDR1 MNHEY, CDR2 SVGAGI. Germline trimming cut 5 bases from V and 5 bases from J; bases unmatched to any gene: 4. In nucleotides, the CDR3 is TGTGCCAGCAGTAGGGACAGGCGATATGGCTACACCTTC. Encoded protein: CASSRDRRYGYTF.

This clone was detected only once. The V call is TRBV7-9, the J call TRBJ2-5, with 10 bases fitting TRBD1. The CDR3 totals 16 residues. The V gene end was trimmed by 2 bases and the J gene end by 5 bases; junction bases not matched to a gene: 8. Germline V gene data show CDR1 as SEHNR and CDR2 as FQNEAQ (reference sequence). The CDR3 DNA reads TGTGCCAGCAGCTTAATTTTAGGGACAGGGGTCGAGACCCAGTACTTC. Translating it yields CASSLILGTGVETQYF.

Only a few counts were recorded for this clone. The V and J genes are TRBV11-2 and TRBJ1-2; 10 bases match TRBD1. The J segment lost 7 bases and the V segment lost 1 base, leaving 9 bases of the junction unmatched. Germline assignment: CDR1 SGHAT and CDR2 FQNNGV. This CDR3 has 16 amino acids. CDR3 DNA sequence: TGTGCCAGCAGCTTAGGATACCGGACAGGGGGAGTTGGCTACACCTTC. It is translated as CASSLGYRTGGVGYTF.

The chain has TRBV29-1 and TRBJ2-3, with a tentative D call TRBD2 (7 bases). Per the germline V gene, CDR1 is SQVTM and CDR2 is ANQGSEA. CDR3 length: 15 residues. V was cut by 3 bases and J by 2 bases, with 15 bases left in between. Here the CDR3 DNA reads TGCAGCGTTGAGCAGGGCGGGGGCCACACAGATACGCAGTATTTT. Protein sequence: CSVEQGGGHTDTQYF.

This clone was seen a few times. The V call is TRBV19, the J call TRBJ2-3, with D uncertain. Germline V gene lookup returns CDR1 LNHDA and CDR2 SQIVND (reference sequence). The CDR3 extends over 13 amino acids. The V end was cut by 1 base, the J end by 4 bases, with 6 bases between. In nucleotides, the CDR3 is TGTGCCAGTAGTATAGTAGAAGCAGATACGCAGTATTTT. It translates to CASSIVEADTQYF.

A note on this clone: The CDR3 ends on some other residue instead of the conserved phenylalanine or tryptophan, so this is likely a read error. The chain joins TRBV19 to TRBJ2-7, with a tentative D call TRBD1 (5 bases). The ends were cut back, 3 bases at V and 6 bases at J, with 12 bases in the middle. This CDR3 comprises 13 residues. Germline V gene data show CDR1 as LNHDA and CDR2 as SQIVND (reference sequence). The CDR3 sequence: CASSILDSSEQYL. DNA of the CDR3: TGTGCCAGTAGTATCCTCGACAGCAGCGAGCAGTACCTC.

This clone came up a few times. The chain couples TRBV6-5 to TRBJ2-3; maybe TRBD2 (5 bases). CDR1 is MNHEY, CDR2 SVGAGI, per germline. The CDR3 contains 14 residues. Trimming pared 2 bases from V and 0 bases from J, leaving 6 bases between. CDR3 in amino acids: CASSYGGSTDTQYF. The CDR3 nucleotides are TGTGCCAGCAGTTACGGCGGGAGCACAGATACGCAGTATTTT.

This chain links TRBV20-1 with TRBJ2-7; no reliable D call. The CDR3 spans 11 residues. CDR1 and CDR2 (germline): DFQATT, SNEGSKA (reference sequence). Here the CDR3 DNA reads TGCAGCCCGAGGCCATCCTACGAGCAGTACTTC. As protein: CSPRPSYEQYF.

The chain has TRBV12-5 and TRBJ2-7; D may be TRBD1 (5 bases). The CDR3 is made up of 16 amino acids. Germline V CDR1 and CDR2: LGHNT, FRNRAP. Trimming cost V 5 bases and J 4 bases, with 21 bases left between them. The CDR3 loop reads CASGTDTRVIRYEQYF. The DNA of the CDR3 is TGTGCTAGTGGTACCGACACCAGGGTTATTCGGTACGAGCAGTACTTC.

The chain has TRBV30 and TRBJ2-7, with TRBD1 as a possible D gene (5 bases). V gave up 0 bases and J gave up 3 bases, with 9 bases separating them. There are 13 residues in the CDR3. Germline V gene lookup returns CDR1 GTSNPN and CDR2 SVGIG (reference sequence). CDR3 loop: CAWSVGASYEQYF. In DNA form, the CDR3 reads TGTGCCTGGAGTGTAGGGGCCAGCTACGAGCAGTACTTC.

This rearrangement joins TRBV4-2 to TRBJ2-1, with 11 bases lining up with TRBD2. This CDR3 contains 16 residues. Looked up from germline, CDR1 is LGHNA and CDR2 is YNFKEQ. With 4 bases clipped from V and 5 bases from J, the junction kept 7 bases outside the gene matches. The CDR3 bases are TGTGCCAGCAGCCTCACCGGGACTAGCGGTAACAATGAGCAGTTCTTC. Protein sequence: CASSLTGTSGNNEQFF.

The sample holds a few counts of this clone. V and J are TRBV28 and TRBJ1-1; D is ambiguous. V lost 3 bases and J 7 bases, leaving 9 bases between the germline ends. Per germline, CDR1 MDHEN and CDR2 SYDVKM. The CDR3 runs 12 residues. CDR3 in amino acids: CASSFISGEAFF. DNA of the CDR3: TGTGCCAGCAGTTTCATTTCGGGTGAAGCTTTCTTT.

The sample holds a few counts of this clone. The chain has TRBV4-3 and TRBJ2-1; 14 bases map to TRBD2. J gave up 9 bases and V 4 bases, and 11 bases lay outside the gene matches. This CDR3 spans 17 amino acids. Germline-derived CDR1 and CDR2 are LGHNA and YSLEER. The DNA of the CDR3 is TGCGCCAGCAGCCGGACCCCGGGACTAGCGGGAGAGGGTGAGCAGTTCTTC. Translation gives CASSRTPGLAGEGEQFF.

This chain uses TRBV6-6 with TRBJ1-1; a weak D match, TRBD1 (6 bases). In germline, CDR1 is MNHNY, CDR2 SVGAGI (reference sequence). This CDR3 comprises 14 residues. V dropped 6 bases and J dropped 5 bases, with 16 bases sitting between them. The CDR3 loop reads CASSLTGRETEAFF. In DNA form, the CDR3 reads TGTGCCAGCAGCCTTACAGGGCGTGAGACTGAAGCTTTCTTT.

The rearrangement joins TRBV5-8 to TRBJ2-7; 8 nucleotides line up with TRBD2. The CDR3 consists of 15 residues. Per germline, CDR1 SGHTS and CDR2 YDEGEE. V shed 4 bases, J shed 0 bases, and the junction held 6 bases outside the gene matches. The chain's CDR3 is CASSLSGVSSYEQYF. CDR3 DNA sequence: TGTGCCAGCAGCCTTAGCGGGGTTAGCTCCTACGAGCAGTACTTC.

The chain employs TRBV6-5 and TRBJ2-7; D is possibly TRBD2 (6 bases). This CDR3 is built from 14 residues. V was cut by 4 bases and J by 2 bases, with 12 bases left in between. Germline CDR1 reads MNHEY; CDR2 reads SVGAGI. The CDR3 DNA follows: TGTGCCAGCAGTTCCGGGACTGGGACCTACGAGCAGTACTTC. Residues: CASSSGTGTYEQYF.

The chain joins TRBV2 to TRBJ2-2, with D unclear. V lost 8 bases to trimming and J lost 2 bases, with 9 bases between them. Germline V gene sequence: CDR1 SNHLY, CDR2 FYNNEI. The length of the CDR3 is 13 residues. The CDR3 is CASWAVNTGELFF. CDR3 bases: TGTGCCAGCTGGGCCGTAAACACCGGGGAGCTGTTTTTT.

V is TRBV19 and J is TRBJ1-5, with 9 bases matching TRBD1. The CDR3 is made up of 17 amino acids. V shed 5 bases, J shed 3 bases, and the junction held 11 bases outside the gene matches. In germline, CDR1 is LNHDA, CDR2 SQIVND (reference sequence). CDR3 sequence: CASSSPLGTGLNQPQHF. The CDR3 region has the DNA TGTGCCAGTAGTTCACCCCTAGGGACAGGGCTCAATCAGCCCCAGCATTTT.

For the CDR3, the DNA is TGTGCCAGCAGCGCGACTGAAACGAACACCGGGGAGCTGTTTTTT. It translates to CASSATETNTGELFF. The rearrangement joins TRBV5-5 to TRBJ2-2; D is uncertain. The CDR3 runs to 15 residues. Germline V CDR1 and CDR2: SGHKS, YYEKEE (reference sequence). V shed 4 bases and J shed 0 bases, with 10 bases lying between them.

CDR3 sequence reads: CASSVNGGLETQYF. CDR3 bases: TGTGCCAGCAGCGTAAATGGAGGGTTAGAGACCCAGTACTTC. The rearrangement links TRBV9 to TRBJ2-5; possible D gene TRBD2, 6 bases. The length of the CDR3 is 14 residues. The V and J ends lost 1 base and 4 bases respectively, with 11 bases between them. Germline values: CDR1 SGDLS, CDR2 YYNGEE.

The V and J genes are TRBV2 and TRBJ1-1, with D hard to call. Germline values: CDR1 SNHLY, CDR2 FYNNEI. V lost 7 bases to trimming and J lost 11 bases, with 14 bases between them. This CDR3 spans 11 amino acids. CDR3 in DNA: TGTGCCAGCATGCGAATGACTACGGCTTTCTTT. It is translated as CASMRMTTAFF.

The chain carries TRBV6-1 and TRBJ1-2, with TRBD1 as a possible D gene (5 bases). Germline CDR1 and CDR2: MNHNS and SASEGT. V lost 7 bases and J lost 5, with 17 bases in between. The length of the CDR3 is 14 residues. This CDR3 is CASNPGGTAYGYTF. In DNA, the CDR3 is TGTGCCAGCAACCCGGGGGGGACTGCTTATGGCTACACCTTC.